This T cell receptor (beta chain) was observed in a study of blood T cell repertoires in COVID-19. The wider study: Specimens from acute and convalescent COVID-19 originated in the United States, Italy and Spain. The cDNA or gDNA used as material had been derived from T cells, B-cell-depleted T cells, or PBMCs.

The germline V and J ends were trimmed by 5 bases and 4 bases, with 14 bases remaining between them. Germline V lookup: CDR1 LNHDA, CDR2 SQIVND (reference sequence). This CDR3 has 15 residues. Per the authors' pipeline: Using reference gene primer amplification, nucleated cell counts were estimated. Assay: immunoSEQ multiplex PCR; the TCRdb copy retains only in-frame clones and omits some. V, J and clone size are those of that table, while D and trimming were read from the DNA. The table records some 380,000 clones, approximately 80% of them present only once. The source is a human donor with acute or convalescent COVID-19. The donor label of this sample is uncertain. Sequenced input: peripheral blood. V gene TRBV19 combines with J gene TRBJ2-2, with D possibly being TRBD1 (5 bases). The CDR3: CASSWGLVGTGELFF. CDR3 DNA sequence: TGTGCCAGTAGTTGGGGCCTAGTGGGCACCGGGGAGCTGTTTTTT.